The 10 T cell receptor beta chains reported below all come from one sample, sequenced in a study of blood T cells in healthy people across ages. A second PCR, run for about 7 to 11 cycles, used a sample-barcoded 5' primer plus a J-beta primer mix. One entry per CDR3 protein, called by TCRdb with MiXCR from the 5' RACE reads. The repertoire holds hundreds of thousands of distinct CDR3 sequences, with roughly 60% as singletons. The sample comprised blood. All receptors come from a man in his thirties or forties in good health.

The chain has TRBV6-5 and TRBJ2-3, with 7 positions matching TRBD1. The CDR3 sequence is 14 residues long. V shed 9 bases and J 0 bases; nucleotides not matched to a gene: 6. Germline CDR1 MNHEY, CDR2 SVGAGI. The CDR3 sequence is CASRDRQSTDTQYF. The CDR3 DNA is TGTGCCAGTCGGGACAGACAAAGCACAGATACGCAGTATTTT.

This chain joins TRBV7-3 and TRBJ2-1; no clear D gene. With 5 bases removed from V and 8 bases from J, the gap between germline ends came to 13 bases. Germline CDR1 is SGHTA and CDR2 is FQGTGA. CDR3 length equals 13 residues. The CDR3 is CASSRDGRDEQFF. The CDR3 DNA sequence: TGTGCCAGCAGCCGCGACGGGCGCGATGAGCAGTTCTTC. The full variable domain, rest sourced from reference TRBV7-3 and TRBJ2-1, is GAGVSQTPSNKVTEKGKYVELRCDPISGHTALYWYRQSLGQGPEFLIYFQGTGAADDSGLPNDRFFAVRPEGSVSTLKIQRTERGDSAVYLCASSRDGRDEQFFGPGTRLTVL.

This chain links TRBV15 with TRBJ2-7, with 12 bases aligning to TRBD2. The CDR3 is 15 amino acids. The V gene's germline CDR1 is LNHNV and CDR2 YYDKDF (reference sequence). Trimming removed 0 bases from V and 5 bases from J; junction bases left unmatched: 2. The CDR3 reads CATSRELAGGHEQYF. The CDR3 DNA reads TGTGCCACCAGCAGAGAGCTAGCGGGGGGGCACGAGCAGTACTTC.

This sequence joins TRBV6-1 and TRBJ2-1; D gene uncertain. The CDR3 spans 17 residues. CDR1 MNHNS and CDR2 SASEGT come from the germline V gene. V was shortened by 0 bases and J by 10 bases, with 22 bases between the two germline ends. In DNA, the CDR3 is TGTGCCAGCAGTGAAGCCCTTCCTGACTCCTATGGAGCCGAGCAGTTCTTC. This sequence encodes CASSEALPDSYGAEQFF.

This clonotype was observed once. This chain links TRBV15 with TRBJ2-1; 7 bases match TRBD2. The CDR3 contains 17 residues. CDR1 and CDR2 from the germline V gene are LNHNV and YYDKDF (reference sequence). J was trimmed by 0 bases and V by 0 bases; bases with no gene match: 5. The CDR3 nucleotides are TGTGCCACCAGCAGAGATCATGGCGGGGGCTCCTACAATGAGCAGTTCTTC. Translating it yields CATSRDHGGGSYNEQFF.

This chain connects TRBV29-1 to TRBJ2-4, with D tentatively TRBD1 or TRBD2 (5 bases each). The length of the CDR3 is 13 residues. V was shortened by 7 bases and J by 13 bases, with 23 bases between the two germline ends. Looked up from germline, CDR1 is SQVTM and CDR2 is ANQGSEA. CDR3 protein: CSARDQLSNEQYF. CDR3 coding DNA: TGCAGCGCCCGGGACCAGTTGTCCAATGAGCAGTACTTC.

The table lists this clonotype with a count of one. In nucleotides, the CDR3 is TGTGCCACCAGCAGAGCCGATGGGACTAGCGGAGAGACCCAGTACTTC. Translating it yields CATSRADGTSGETQYF. The chain uses TRBV15 and TRBJ2-5; TRBD2 agrees at 11 bases. V trimming: 1 base; J trimming: 4 bases; junction bases outside the gene matches: 5. There are 16 residues in the CDR3. Germline lookup yields CDR1 LNHNV and CDR2 YYDKDF (reference sequence).

This clonotype was counted once. The CDR3 region has the DNA TGTGCCAGCAGCCCGGGACAGGGGGGGAATGAAAAACTGTTTTTT. Its translation is CASSPGQGGNEKLFF. This chain uses TRBV5-5 with TRBJ1-4, with TRBD1 matching over 11 bases. V shed 4 bases and J 5 bases; nucleotides not matched to a gene: 4. Germline CDR1 SGHKS, CDR2 YYEKEE (reference sequence). This CDR3 region has 15 residues.

V is TRBV12-3 or TRBV12-4 and J is TRBJ2-7, with 8 bases lining up with TRBD1. This CDR3 comprises 14 residues. The ends lost 4 bases at V and 3 bases at J; junction bases unmatched: 5. CDR3 amino acids: CASSSWTGSYEQYF. CDR3 nucleotide sequence: TGTGCCAGCAGTTCCTGGACAGGGAGCTACGAGCAGTACTTC.

This clonotype was detected only a few times. The chain couples TRBV6-5 to TRBJ2-5, with a weak D call TRBD1 (6 bases). The DNA end lines up better with TRBJ2-7; the J call may be wrong. From germline, CDR1 is MNHEY and CDR2 SVGAGI. The CDR3 is 12 residues long. CDR3 sequence reads: CASSHDRSEQYF. CDR3 coding DNA: TGTGCCAGCAGCCATGACAGGTCCGAGCAGTACTTC.